This TCR beta chain derives from a study of shared clonotypes between healthy human individuals (TCRdb year 2020). About the study as a whole: A couple of women and a few men aged 18 to 49 years were included in the cohort. For each donor, CD4 naive and CD4 memory were each run on three plates, CD8 naive on two plates, and CD8 memory on one plate. Blood TCR repertoires of about five healthy adults were deeply sequenced to estimate repertoire size and the extent of clonotype sharing between individuals. To increase sequencing depth and limit assay-specific biases, TCR repertoire library preparation and sequencing were carried out by different laboratories using diverse techniques. Per donor, leukapheresis produced somewhere between about 0.8 and 9 billion PBMCs. General findings and caveats noted by the study authors: Pairwise subsampling indicated that sequencing depth was expected to affect the degree of clonotype sharing among donors. Because the study included only a small number of donors, the genetic and exposure-history diversity represented was limited. Only blood was sampled, and tissue TCR repertoires likely differ from those in blood. Clonotypes shared by all four sorted-subset donors showed higher generation probabilities than non-shared clonotypes. Even with the large sequencing depth, rarefaction of the sorted-subset datasets indicated that sequencing was incomplete. Naive subsets generally had larger estimated clonotype richness than memory subsets did. When a few donors were compared, the shared fraction of clonotypes was 5% to 6.5% for naive CD4, about 4% for naive CD8, 2% to 2.5% for memory CD4, and less than 0.45% for memory CD8.

For this clone: Its antigen specificity is not known. One base away there is no much larger clone; base qualities are not given.

The donors were healthy, HIV-negative adults with no recently reported acute infections or vaccinations. Every donor was a Caucasian adult living in Nashville, Tennessee, USA. CD4+ T cells were enriched by magnetic negative selection, after which naive cells were positively selected on CD45RA and the negative fraction was taken as the memory subset. Blood was obtained by leukapheresis, after which PBMCs were separated by Ficoll-Histopaque density gradient centrifugation and cryopreserved in liquid nitrogen vapor phase. Analytical flow cytometry was used to check the purity and quantity of each magnetically sorted T cell population. From each sorted fraction, genomic DNA was isolated and quantified by UV absorbance on a Nanodrop 2000c. Using the deep immunoSEQ assay, TCR CDR3 regions were amplified from genomic DNA by multiplex PCR. Extracted genomic DNA from each cell subset was spread evenly across all wells of several immunoSEQ 96-well plates, with each plate serving as a replicate. For sorted subsets, roughly 190 ng of genomic DNA, equivalent to 30,000 or so T cell genomes, went into each replicate PCR. Purified libraries were measured with a Qubit 3.0 fluorometer, size-checked on a Bioanalyzer 2100, and measured again with the KAPA Library Quantification kit. Every immunoSEQ 96-well plate was sequenced on a dedicated single-read 150-cycle Illumina NextSeq 550 flow cell. As for how the authors treated the data: Because only junctional sequences without quality scores were contained in the immunoSEQ output, filtering matching that applied to full-length reads could not be performed. To assign V/J genes and CDR3, sequences were annotated against IMGT germline references using PyIR, a Python wrapper for IgBLAST v1.9. Reads were removed for weak V/J assignments (E-value above 1e-6), missing CDR3, stop codons, out-of-frame junctions, or ambiguous translated residues. V3J clonotypes were defined by identical inferred V gene, J gene, and CDR3 amino acid sequence. Percentage overlap between repertoires was computed as shared unique clonotypes divided by the size of the smaller repertoire. Richness of each repertoire was evaluated using RTK rarefaction, the Chao1 estimator, and Recon v2.1 estimates of unobserved clonotypes. OLGA was used to compute generation probabilities for all TCRbeta clonotypes that the gDNA method yielded from a few donors. In TCRdb, the immuneACCESS table is reduced to in-frame sequences with V and J assigned. These tables do not hold every clone; where another copy was compared, an unresolved V gene accounts for under half, and the others remain unexplained. The V and J calls and the clone size are those of that table, but D and trimming were determined from the DNA. The sample data list around 330,000 clones, and roughly 70% of these were observed just once. The ten largest clonotypes hold about 9.3% of the sample.

The germline V gene specifies MNHEY as CDR1 and SVGAGI as CDR2. The germline V and J ends show losses of 6 bases and 4 bases respectively, and no gene match explains 6 bases of the junction. From the cysteine through the phenylalanine, the CDR3 covers 14 amino acids. Only CDR3 DNA remains: 42 bases, in frame from the first base. The rearranged segments are TRBV6-5 and TRBJ2-7; 10 central bases correspond to TRBD2. Sequenced material: memory CD4+ T cells sorted from blood. Reading the label with the study, this specimen's cell subset or site is: CD45RA-negative fraction. The receptor comes from a man aged 25 to 40 in good health. The nucleotide sequence reads as follows: TGTGCCAGCAGCCGGGGACTAGCGATATACGAGCAGTACTTC. This encodes CASSRGLAIYEQYF.